This T cell receptor beta chain was captured in a study of low-dose radiotherapy and immunotherapy resistance in tumors (dated by TCRdb to the early 2020s). Describing the broader study: In Cohort 1, 0.5 Gy per fraction was delivered every 2 weeks, and a total PTV dose of 6.5 Gy was prescribed. For Cohort 2, the dose was 1 Gy per fraction given every two weeks, adding up to 13 Gy in total across 26 weeks. Patients were given nivolumab as a 240 mg flat dose every two weeks and ipilimumab at 1 mg/kg every six weeks, with both drugs delivered intravenously. Intravenous cyclophosphamide at 200 mg/m2 was administered every two weeks, one day ahead of each radiation and immunotherapy administration. Aspirin 300 mg was taken orally once daily by patients for four cycles, starting on cycle 1 day 1. No randomization into treatment groups was done for the people taking part in the trial. Eight patients were included in the translational analysis: three from the first dose cohort and the first five from the second dose cohort.

Sequencing used an Illumina HiSeq 2500. First-strand cDNA was synthesized with Superscript III and a set of TRAV- and TRBV-specific primers, covering both TCRalpha and TCRbeta chains. A roughly 18-cycle PCR with Phusion amplified the TCRs, pairing a constant-region primer with the adapter that was attached to the V primers. Isolated mRNA was amplified with the MessageAmp II aRNA Amplification Kit, using a roughly 15-hour in vitro transcription at 37°C. mRNA for TCR sequencing was isolated with the Dynabeads mRNA DIRECT Purification Kit. Indexed Illumina adapters were added in a second Phusion PCR of roughly 27 cycles, and the PCR products were purified with AMPure XP beads. The original methods were these. Using custom Perl scripts, TCR sequences that encoded the same protein were pooled, out-of-frame sequences were dropped, and the abundance of each clonotype was calculated. TCR sequences supported by only a single read were excluded from analysis. The metrics used to describe the repertoires included Shannon entropy, Gini index, clonality, richness, and the frequency of TCRs shared between repertoires. Using fastp at Q25 and MiXCR, TCRdb reprocessed the public reads and kept productive beta chains. CDR3 protein duplicates are merged, each entry listing the most common genes and DNA. The V and J calls and clone size are TCRdb's, not the authors'. The sample table holds about 44,000 distinct CDR3 sequences, of which less than 30% were seen once. Of the sample, about 9.5% falls within the top ten clones.

From V the trimming removes 7 bases and from J it removes 11 bases, while the gene matches leave 17 bases of the junction unaccounted for. CDR1 and CDR2, looked up from the germline V gene, are SGHAT and FQNNGV. The CDR3 covers 15 residues, taking in both the cysteine and the phenylalanine. CDR3 DNA is the only sequence kept; it has 45 bases, read in frame from the first base. The time point label, read with the paper, signifies: after trial treatment. In the paper's terms, the treatment or condition label means: LDRT plus nivolumab, ipilimumab, low-dose cyclophosphamide and aspirin (RACIN trial). Donors were enrolled in RACIN, a single-arm phase I dose-escalation trial combining nivolumab, ipilimumab, aspirin, low-dose cyclophosphamide and low-dose radiotherapy. Eligible patients had advanced, TIL-negative solid tumors. In the case of this clonotype: No cognate antigen has been identified for it. Since a far larger clone is one base different, this is likely a read error.

The chain is encoded by TRBV11-2 joined to TRBJ2-5; 9 bases in the middle match TRBD2. Specimen: PBMCs, collected after low-dose radiotherapy plus immunotherapy. This clonotype was obtained from a male donor with prostate cancer. The CDR3 is CASNAAQRGEPEQYF. The bases read TGTGCCAGCAACGCCGCCCAGCGGGGGGAGCCTGAGCAGTACTTC.